These 23 T cell receptor beta chains came from one sample sequenced in a study of T cell repertoires in cytomegalovirus infection. These receptors' antigens are unknown. TCRdb recomputed calls from the reads with MiXCR, one row per CDR3 protein. The sample consists of around 230,000 distinct CDR3 sequences, 35% to 45% of them appearing once. Sequencing used CD8+ T cells from cultured PBMCs, obtained from culture after CMV antigen stimulation. The receptors were sampled from a human donor in good health (CMV status not recorded). Some clones in this sample may be carry-over from other donors' samples.

The chain uses TRBV12-3 or TRBV12-4 and TRBJ1-3, with D perhaps TRBD1 (6 bases). This CDR3 spans 16 amino acids. The V and J ends lost 3 bases and 4 bases respectively, with 16 bases between them. CDR3 bases: TGTGCCAGCAGTTTGAGCAACAGGGCGGAAGGAAACACCATATATTTT. It yields the protein CASSLSNRAEGNTIYF.

This chain connects TRBV27 to TRBJ2-5; TRBD1 matches at 9 bases. Trimming at V came to 5 bases and at J to 5 bases, leaving 6 bases not matched to a gene. The germline V gene encodes CDR1 MNHEY and CDR2 SMNVEV (reference sequence). CDR3 size: 14 residues. The CDR3 sequence: CASSQGQGRETQYF. The CDR3 DNA sequence: TGTGCCAGCAGTCAGGGACAGGGTAGGGAGACCCAGTACTTC.

Only a few counts were recorded for this clonotype. The rearrangement joins TRBV28 to TRBJ2-1; 12 nucleotides agree with TRBD2. Unmatched junction bases numbered 9, after V lost 10 bases and J lost 8 bases. Germline V gene lookup returns CDR1 MDHEN and CDR2 SYDVKM. CDR3 length: 14 residues. CDR3 nucleotide sequence: TGTGCCACTTCGCTAGCGGGAGGGTCCGATGAGCAGTTCTTC. Translating gives CATSLAGGSDEQFF.

This clonotype was detected a few times. The chain joins TRBV9 to TRBJ2-7, with D possibly being TRBD1 (6 bases). The CDR3 length is 14 residues. Germline V lookup: CDR1 SGDLS, CDR2 YYNGEE. V lost 5 bases to trimming and J lost 0 bases, with 12 bases between them. CDR3 nucleotides: TGTGCCAGCAGTCAGGGGCTTAGCTCCTACGAGCAGTACTTC. It encodes CASSQGLSSYEQYF.

The V gene is TRBV27, the J gene TRBJ2-2; D unresolved. CDR3 length: 14 residues. Trimming pared 3 bases from V and 2 bases from J, leaving 7 bases between. Germline V gives CDR1 MNHEY, CDR2 SMNVEV (reference sequence). The CDR3 is CASSFGPNTGELFF. The CDR3 DNA sequence: TGTGCCAGCAGTTTTGGTCCTAACACCGGGGAGCTGTTTTTT.

This clonotype showed up just once. This chain links TRBV28 with TRBJ1-6; tentatively, D is TRBD1 (6 bases). The CDR3 sequence is 14 residues long. V shed 5 bases and J shed 9 bases, with 14 bases lying between them. The germline V gene encodes CDR1 MDHEN and CDR2 SYDVKM. The CDR3 loop reads CASSVMGARSPLHF. The DNA for the CDR3 is TGTGCCAGCAGTGTGATGGGGGCACGTTCACCCCTCCACTTT. The whole variable domain, remainder taken from reference TRBV28 and TRBJ1-6, is DVKVTQSSRYLVKRTGEKVFLECVQDMDHENMFWYRQDPGLGLRLIYFSYDVKMKEKGDIPEGYSVSREKKERFSLILESASTNQTSMYLCASSVMGARSPLHFGNGTRLTVT.

V and J are TRBV7-4 and TRBJ2-7, with 8 bases lining up with TRBD1. From germline, CDR1 is SGHVT and CDR2 SQSDAQ. The CDR3 has 15 amino acids. J was trimmed by 5 bases and V by 7 bases; bases with no gene match: 13. The CDR3 DNA follows: TGTGCCAGCACCTCACTCGGGCGACAGGGGAACGAGCAGTACTTC. Translated, it gives CASTSLGRQGNEQYF.

The chain is built from TRBV7-6 and TRBJ2-7; D is perhaps TRBD1 or TRBD2 (7 bases each). This CDR3 is built from 15 residues. Looked up from germline, CDR1 is SGHVS and CDR2 is FNYEAQ. Trimming left V 1 base short and J 6 bases short, with 16 bases between. The CDR3 sequence: CASSLGGEGAIEQYF. CDR3 nucleotide sequence: TGTGCCAGCAGCTTAGGGGGGGAGGGGGCGATCGAGCAGTACTTC.

In this sample, this clonotype turned up once. The chain has TRBV5-6 and TRBJ2-1; 11 positions agree with TRBD2. The CDR3 has 15 amino acids. Unmatched junction bases numbered 8, after V lost 3 bases and J lost 9 bases. The germline CDR1 and CDR2 sequences are SGHDT and YYEEEE. The CDR3 here is CASSSLLAGAVEQFF. The CDR3 region has the DNA TGTGCCAGCAGCTCCCTACTAGCGGGGGCAGTTGAGCAGTTCTTC.

In this sample, this clonotype turned up many times. V gene TRBV6-1 combines with J gene TRBJ2-1, with 8 bases matching TRBD2. V lost 8 bases, J lost 8 bases, and 8 bases stayed unmatched. The CDR3 contains 13 residues. The germline V gene has CDR1 MNHNS and CDR2 SASEGT. CDR3 in DNA: TGTGCCAGCCTTAGCGGGACGGGCTATGAGCAGTTCTTC. It yields the protein CASLSGTGYEQFF.

V and J are TRBV11-1 and TRBJ1-1; D call uncertain. The CDR3 is 14 residues long. Trimming shortened V by 2 bases and J by 8 bases, and 15 bases separated the two germline ends. CDR1 and CDR2 (germline): SGHAT, FQDESV (reference sequence). The CDR3 here is CASSLWAATGEAFF. The DNA of the CDR3 is TGTGCCAGCAGCTTATGGGCGGCCACGGGGGAAGCTTTCTTT.

This clonotype was picked up one time. The chain uses TRBV27 and TRBJ1-2, with 7 bases that match TRBD1. The V segment lost 3 bases and the J segment 4 bases; nucleotides outside the gene matches: 5. Germline lookup yields CDR1 MNHEY and CDR2 SMNVEV (reference sequence). There are 14 residues in the CDR3. In nucleotides, the CDR3 is TGTGCCAGCAGTTTCCAGGGGGGCGTCTATGGCTACACCTTC. Protein sequence: CASSFQGGVYGYTF.

This clonotype showed up just a few times. The chain is built from TRBV7-6 and TRBJ2-1; TRBD1 agrees at 9 bases. Germline loops: CDR1 SGHVS, CDR2 FNYEAQ. This CDR3 is 15 amino acids long. Unmatched junction bases numbered 4, after V lost 4 bases and J lost 3 bases. The CDR3 here is CASSSGTGNYNEQFF. In DNA form, the CDR3 reads TGTGCCAGCAGCTCCGGGACAGGGAACTACAATGAGCAGTTCTTC.

This chain joins TRBV12-3 or TRBV12-4 and TRBJ1-3; 7 nucleotides align to TRBD1. This CDR3 is 16 amino acids long. The V segment lost 8 bases and the J segment 0 bases; nucleotides outside the gene matches: 10. CDR3 sequence reads: CASGWTGQSSGNTIYF. In nucleotides, the CDR3 is TGTGCCAGCGGCTGGACGGGACAGAGCTCTGGAAACACCATATATTTT.

V usage is TRBV6-1 and J usage is TRBJ2-7; the D gene is possibly TRBD1 (5 bases). V dropped 10 bases and J dropped 5 bases, with 9 bases sitting between them. CDR1 is MNHNS and CDR2 is SASEGT in the germline V gene. CDR3 length equals 10 residues. CDR3 sequence: CATRVDEQYF. In DNA, the CDR3 is TGTGCCACCAGGGTGGACGAGCAGTACTTC.

V gene TRBV19 combines with J gene TRBJ2-2, with D possibly TRBD1 on 5 matching bases. Trimming left V 4 bases short and J 0 bases short, with 12 bases between. The CDR3 totals 16 residues. Germline V gene sequence: CDR1 LNHDA, CDR2 SQIVND (reference sequence). The CDR3: CASSRAGAPNTGELFF. In DNA, the CDR3 is TGTGCCAGTAGTAGGGCTGGGGCCCCGAACACCGGGGAGCTGTTTTTT.

The chain employs TRBV6-6 and TRBJ2-7, with 8 nucleotides matching TRBD2. In germline, CDR1 is MNHNY, CDR2 SVGAGI (reference sequence). The trim removed 5 bases at V and 7 bases at J, leaving 10 bases unmatched. This CDR3 region has 14 residues. This CDR3 is CASSDVAGLDEQYF. The CDR3 nucleotides are TGTGCCAGCAGTGATGTAGCGGGACTTGATGAGCAGTACTTC.

The chain couples TRBV6-1 to TRBJ2-5; 9 bases are a match to TRBD1. The CDR3 is 18 amino acids. J gave up 5 bases and V 6 bases, and 19 bases lay outside the gene matches. Germline CDR1 MNHNS, CDR2 SASEGT. This CDR3 is CASRTDYPRDREKETQYF. The CDR3 nucleotides read TGTGCCAGCAGAACAGACTACCCACGGGACAGGGAGAAGGAGACCCAGTACTTC.

This clonotype was found a few times. The genes are TRBV7-8 and TRBJ2-3; 9 bases map to TRBD1. The V gene end was trimmed by 5 bases and the J gene end by 6 bases; junction bases not matched to a gene: 12. Germline V CDR1 and CDR2: SGHVS, FQNEAQ. This CDR3 is built from 16 residues. As DNA, the CDR3 is TGTGCCAGCAGCGCACCGGACAGGGGAGGGGAGGATACGCAGTATTTT. Its translation is CASSAPDRGGEDTQYF.

This clonotype was recorded many times. This rearrangement joins TRBV7-2 to TRBJ2-7; D uncertain. The CDR3 runs to 15 residues. CDR1 is SGHTA and CDR2 is FQGNSA in the germline V gene. The ends were cut back, 2 bases at V and 1 base at J, with 12 bases in the middle. This chain's CDR3 is CASSLTSLGSYEQYF. As DNA, the CDR3 is TGTGCCAGCAGCTTAACAAGTTTGGGTTCCTACGAGCAGTACTTC.

The V call is TRBV15, the J call TRBJ2-7; D possibly corresponds to TRBD2 (5 bases). Germline values: CDR1 LNHNV, CDR2 YYDKDF (reference sequence). The CDR3 runs 14 residues. The V end was cut by 11 bases, the J end by 3 bases, with 20 bases between. CDR3 sequence reads: CAGDPAPEGYEQYF. In DNA form, the CDR3 reads TGTGCCGGCGACCCGGCACCTGAGGGCTACGAGCAGTACTTC.

J is TRBJ2-5 and V is TRBV7-1; D is possibly TRBD1 or TRBD2 (7 bases each). TRBV7-1 is filed as an ORF, its function uncertain. Trimming cost V 7 bases and J 9 bases, with 24 bases left between them. The CDR3 loop spans 15 amino acids. CDR3 sequence reads: CASIPREGAPGAQYF. CDR3 bases: TGTGCCAGCATCCCTAGGGAGGGGGCTCCCGGGGCCCAGTACTTC.

This clonotype appeared a few times. The chain is built from TRBV28 and TRBJ2-2; tentatively, D is TRBD2 (6 bases). Germline V gene sequence: CDR1 MDHEN, CDR2 SYDVKM. This CDR3 is 14 amino acids long. Trimming shortened V by 1 base and J by 6 bases, and 9 bases separated the two germline ends. The DNA of the CDR3 is TGTGCCAGCAGTTTATCGGGGGATCCCGGGGAGCTGTTTTTT. It codes for CASSLSGDPGELFF.